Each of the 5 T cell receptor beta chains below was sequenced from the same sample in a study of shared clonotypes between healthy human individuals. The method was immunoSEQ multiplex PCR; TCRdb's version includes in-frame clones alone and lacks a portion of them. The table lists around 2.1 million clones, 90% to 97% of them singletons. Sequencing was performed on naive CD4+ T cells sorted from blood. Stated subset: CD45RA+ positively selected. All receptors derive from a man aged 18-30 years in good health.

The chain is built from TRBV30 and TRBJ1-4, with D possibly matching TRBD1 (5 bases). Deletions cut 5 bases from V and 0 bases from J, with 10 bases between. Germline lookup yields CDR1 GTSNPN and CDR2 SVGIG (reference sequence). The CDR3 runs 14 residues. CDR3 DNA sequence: TGTGCCTGGGGGGGAATTGCAACTAATGAAAAACTGTTTTTT. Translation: CAWGGIATNEKLFF.

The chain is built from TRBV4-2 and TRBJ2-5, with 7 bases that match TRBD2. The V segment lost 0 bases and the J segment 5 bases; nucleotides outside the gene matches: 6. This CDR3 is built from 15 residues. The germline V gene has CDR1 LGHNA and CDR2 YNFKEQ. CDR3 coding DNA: TGTGCCAGCAGCCAAGATGGCGGGGGACGGGAGACCCAGTACTTC. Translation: CASSQDGGGRETQYF.

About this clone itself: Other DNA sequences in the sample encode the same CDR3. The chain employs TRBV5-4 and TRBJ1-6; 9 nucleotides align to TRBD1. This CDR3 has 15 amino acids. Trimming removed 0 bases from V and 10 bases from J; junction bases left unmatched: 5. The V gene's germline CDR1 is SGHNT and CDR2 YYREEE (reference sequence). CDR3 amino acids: CASSLEGQGRSPLHF. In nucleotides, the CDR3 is TGTGCCAGCAGCTTGGAGGGACAGGGTAGATCACCCCTCCACTTT. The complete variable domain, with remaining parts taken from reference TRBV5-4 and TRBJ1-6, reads ETGVTQSPTHLIKTRGQQVTLRCSSQSGHNTVSWYQQALGQGPQFIFQYYREEENGRGNFPPRFSGLQFPNYSSELNVNALELDDSALYLCASSLEGQGRSPLHFGNGTRLTVT.

CDR3 bases: TGTGCCAGCAGCTTGGGTCTACTTACCTACGAGCAGTACTTC. Translation: CASSLGLLTYEQYF. The genes are TRBV5-8 and TRBJ2-7; D unclear. V shed 0 bases and J shed 2 bases, with 9 bases lying between them. Per germline, CDR1 SGHTS and CDR2 YDEGEE. The CDR3 runs 14 residues.

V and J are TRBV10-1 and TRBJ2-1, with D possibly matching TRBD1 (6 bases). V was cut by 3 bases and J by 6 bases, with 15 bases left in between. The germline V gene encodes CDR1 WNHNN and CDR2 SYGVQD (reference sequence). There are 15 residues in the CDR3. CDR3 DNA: TGCGCCAGCAGTGAAGGTGGGGTAGGGGGCAATGAGCAGTTCTTC. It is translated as CASSEGGVGGNEQFF.